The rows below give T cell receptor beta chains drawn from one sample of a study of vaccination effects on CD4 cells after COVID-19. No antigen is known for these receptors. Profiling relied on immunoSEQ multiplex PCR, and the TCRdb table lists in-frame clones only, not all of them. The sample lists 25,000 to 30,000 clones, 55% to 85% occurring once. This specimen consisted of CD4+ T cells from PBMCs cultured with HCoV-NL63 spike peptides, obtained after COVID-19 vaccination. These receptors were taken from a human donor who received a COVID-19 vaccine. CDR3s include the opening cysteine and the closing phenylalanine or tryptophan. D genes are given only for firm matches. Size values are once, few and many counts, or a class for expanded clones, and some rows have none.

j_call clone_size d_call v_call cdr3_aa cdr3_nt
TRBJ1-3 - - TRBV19 CASSAGQFHGGNTIYF TGTGCCAGTAGTGCCGGACAATTCCACGGGGGAAACACCATATATTTT
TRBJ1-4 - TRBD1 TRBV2 CASRERQGGEKLFF TGTGCCAGCAGGGAAAGACAGGGGGGTGAAAAACTGTTTTTT
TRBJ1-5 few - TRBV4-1 CASSHNWDNQPQHF TGCGCCAGCAGCCACAATTGGGACAATCAGCCCCAGCATTTT
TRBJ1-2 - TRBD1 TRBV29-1 CSVEDSRTGNGYTF TGCAGCGTTGAAGACAGTCGGACAGGGAATGGCTACACCTTC
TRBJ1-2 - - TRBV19 CASTGGREGGYTF TGTGCCAGTACGGGGGGGAGGGAAGGCGGCTACACCTTC
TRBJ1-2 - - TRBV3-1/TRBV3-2 CASSQDKGRPYGYTF TGTGCCAGCAGCCAAGATAAAGGCAGGCCCTATGGCTACACCTTC
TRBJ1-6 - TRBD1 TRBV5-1 CASSPGQGEYNSPLHF TGCGCCAGCAGCCCGGGACAGGGGGAATATAATTCACCCCTCCACTTT
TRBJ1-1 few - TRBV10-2 CASSDGTEAFF TGCGCCAGCAGTGATGGCACTGAAGCTTTCTTT
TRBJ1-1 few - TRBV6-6 CASSSGLANTEAFF TGTGCCAGCAGTTCAGGGCTCGCGAACACTGAAGCTTTCTTT
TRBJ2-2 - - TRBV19 CASSMTVAGELFF TGTGCCAGTAGTATGACAGTCGCCGGGGAGCTGTTTTTT
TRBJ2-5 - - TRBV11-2 CASSLEPQGTQYF TGTGCCAGCAGCTTAGAACCTCAGGGGACCCAGTACTTC
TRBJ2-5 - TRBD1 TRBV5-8 CASSFGQGGETQYF TGTGCCAGCAGCTTTGGACAGGGAGGAGAGACCCAGTACTTC
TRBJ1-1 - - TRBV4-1 CASSRWVGNTEAFF TGCGCCAGCAGCCGATGGGTAGGAAACACTGAAGCTTTCTTT
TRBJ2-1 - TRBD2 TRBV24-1 CAIKSGGADNEQFF TGTGCCATCAAAAGCGGGGGGGCCGACAATGAGCAGTTCTTC
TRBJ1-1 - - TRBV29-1 CSVGRQASYTEAFF TGCAGCGTAGGCCGACAGGCTTCCTACACTGAAGCTTTCTTT
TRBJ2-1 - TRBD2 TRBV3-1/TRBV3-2 CASSRSGTTYNEQFF TGTGCCAGCAGCCGGTCCGGGACTACCTACAATGAGCAGTTCTTC
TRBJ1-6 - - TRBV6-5 CASSYSMGPNSPLHF TGTGCCAGCAGTTACTCGATGGGCCCGAATTCACCCCTCCACTTT
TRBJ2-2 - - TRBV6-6 CASSPTSGTQNTGELFF TGTGCCAGCAGTCCTACCTCCGGGACTCAGAACACCGGGGAGCTGTTTTTT
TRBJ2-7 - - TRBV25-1 CASSEIRGDEQYF TGTGCCAGCAGTGAAATTAGGGGAGACGAGCAGTACTTC
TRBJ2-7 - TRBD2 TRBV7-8 CASSLAQTSSEQYF TGTGCCAGCAGCTTAGCCCAGACTAGCTCCGAGCAGTACTTC
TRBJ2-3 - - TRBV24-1 CATSDSTNWAERTDTQYF TGTGCCACCAGTGATTCGACGAATTGGGCGGAGCGCACAGATACGCAGTATTTT
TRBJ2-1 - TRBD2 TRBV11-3 CASSPQSGTSFEQFF TGTGCCAGCAGCCCCCAGTCGGGGACTAGCTTTGAGCAGTTCTTC